This T cell receptor (beta chain) came from a study of patients and donors after allogeneic stem cell transplantation. TCRdb processed the RT-PCR reads anew with MiXCR; each CDR3 protein has one entry. The repertoire has about 150,000 distinct CDR3 sequences, roughly two fifths of them found once; the top ten carry around 50%. The CDR3 sequence is 14 residues long. Looked up from germline, CDR1 is DFQATT and CDR2 is SNEGSKA (reference sequence). The V end lost 5 bases, the J end lost 5 bases, and 16 bases lay between the germline ends. Sequencing was performed on blood, either unsorted or a sorted T cell fraction (not recorded which). The J gene is TRBJ2-1, the V gene TRBV20-1; perhaps TRBD1 as D (5 bases). The TCR comes from a human donor who was either an allogeneic HSCT recipient or a stem cell or donor lymphocyte infusion donor (not recorded which). It is not recorded whose cells these are; they may come from a transplant donor. CDR3 residues: CSASPVGQDNEQFF. CDR3 in DNA: TGCAGTGCTTCCCCAGTGGGGCAGGACAATGAGCAGTTCTTC.